This paragraph reports one TCR beta chain. Its antigen is undetermined. This entry is derived from a study of T-cell memory formation after mild COVID-19. Study results and limitations: There was no confirmation that second-wave clones peaking on day 37 were SARS-CoV-2 specific.

The germline V gene encodes CDR1 MGHDK and CDR2 SYGVNS. Losses at the gene ends were 7 bases for V and 4 bases for J; bases not matched to a gene: 6. CDR3 length equals 13 residues. TCRdb itself ran the 5' RACE reads through MiXCR, one entry per CDR3 protein. This table has some 290,000 distinct CDR3 sequences, around 15% appearing once. Sequencing input: PBMCs or a T cell subset sorted from them (not recorded which). The TCR originated in a man younger than 35 who had mild COVID-19 (a few samples of this study predate the infection). Cell type and time point are not known. The chain is built from TRBV25-1 and TRBJ1-2; 7 bases agree with TRBD1. CDR3 residues: CASTISGGYGYTF. Written as DNA, the CDR3 is TGTGCCAGCACGATTTCAGGGGGCTATGGCTACACCTTC.